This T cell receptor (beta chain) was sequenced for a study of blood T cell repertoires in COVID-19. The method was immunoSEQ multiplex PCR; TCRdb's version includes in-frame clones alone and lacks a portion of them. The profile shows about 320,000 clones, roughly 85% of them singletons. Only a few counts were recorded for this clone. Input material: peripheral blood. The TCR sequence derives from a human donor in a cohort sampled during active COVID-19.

The CDR3, as DNA: TGTGCCAGCAGTCAGGGGTATAGCAATCAGCCCCAGCATTTT. This codes for CASSQGYSNQPQHF. The chain joins TRBV6-6 to TRBJ1-5, with D possibly matching TRBD1 (6 bases). With 5 bases removed from V and 0 bases from J, the gap between germline ends came to 8 bases. The CDR3 has 14 amino acids. Germline CDR1 and CDR2: MNHNY and SVGAGI (reference sequence).